The present entry profiles one TCR beta chain with its context. Its antigen is not identified. This sample stems from a study of CXCR3-negative and CXCR3-positive naive CD8 T cells. Points from the study as a whole: CXCR3-positive naive cells had TRB CDR3s that were more hydrophobic than CXCR3-negative naive cells had.

Preparation of TRB cDNA libraries relied on 5' RACE carrying UMI labels. TCRdb re-called the 5' RACE reads and gives one entry per CDR3 protein, without DNA. The sample includes under 60,000 distinct CDR3 sequences. The sample taken for sequencing was naive CXCR3+ CD8+ T cells from blood. Subset noted: CD45RO-CCR7+CD27+CD95- naive CD8+ T cells expressing CXCR3 (TNR3+). This clonotype was sampled from a human donor in good health. Some clones in this sample may be carry-over from other donors' samples.

CDR3 loop: CASRAEAQGELFF. The rearrangement links TRBV7-6 to TRBJ2-2; TCRdb calls TRBD2, which cannot be checked without DNA. CDR1 is SGHVS and CDR2 is FNYEAQ in the germline V gene. CDR3 length: 13 amino acids.